The entry below gives a single T cell receptor beta chain sequence along with its context. Its antigen is currently unknown. Stated treatment: oral pan-JAK inhibitor, 5-10 mg twice daily. The data derive from a study of CD8+ T cells in alopecia areata. Study-wide points: Between patients, shared TCR sequences were less clear than in mice. This was possibly due in part to HLA diversity in the patient population.

The V gene lost 7 bases and the J gene lost 5 bases, with 17 bases spanning the gap. The CDR3 loop spans 13 amino acids. Germline V lookup: CDR1 SQVTM, CDR2 ANQGSEA. cDNA reverse transcribed from extracted RNA served as the sequencing template. Measured with immunoSEQ multiplex PCR; TCRdb has only the in-frame clones, and not every one. There are 210,000 or so clones in the sample; approximately 65% occur only once, and around 1.2% lies in the top ten. The receptor comes from a human donor with alopecia areata. V is TRBV29-1 and J is TRBJ1-1; possible D gene TRBD1, 6 bases. This material consisted of CD4+ T cells sorted from blood, taken at week 44, from a patient treated with tofacitinib. CDR3 coding DNA: TGCAGCGCGAAGGCAGGGGCGGGAACTGAAGCTTTCTTT. Translating gives CSAKAGAGTEAFF.